This T cell receptor beta chain was recorded in a study of early T cells in non-severe SARS-CoV-2 infection (dated by TCRdb to the early 2020s). At the level of the whole study: Bulk RNA from unsorted whole blood was used for TCR sequencing, so alpha and beta chains could not be paired.

Beyond this particular receptor, the publication reports: Matching against VDJdb was skewed toward anti-spike CD8 responses, likely underestimated virus-specific expansions, and missed private and CD4 specificities.

A case-control design nested within a healthcare worker cohort in London, UK, was used, with weekly nasopharyngeal swab PCR tests and blood sampling performed. Healthcare workers were recruited during the week of the UK lockdown, between 23 and 31 March 2020, and followed weekly for up to roughly 15 weeks. The library was made by 5' RACE. Reads for this sample came from a NextSeq 500. In the TCR library protocol, unique molecular identifiers were attached to individual cDNA molecules to correct for PCR bias and sequencing error. Both TCR alpha and beta chains were sequenced, and tight co-correlation was observed between alpha and beta sequence abundances in each sample. Per the authors' processing: Decombinator V4 was used to annotate TCR sequences for V gene, J gene and CDR3. Expanded TCRs were defined as changing significantly between any two time points under a Poisson model with p below 0.0001. TCR abundances were normalised to the total number of TCRs sequenced per sample and were expressed as counts per million. VDJdb, accessed on 1 November 2021, was searched for TCRs annotated for CMV, EBV and SARS-CoV-2, and TCRs annotated for more than one antigen were excluded. The public sequencing data were trimmed at Q25 with fastp and processed into clonotypes with MiXCR by TCRdb, which kept only in-frame beta chains. Rows are unified per CDR3 protein, each entry keeping the most common DNA and genes. The V and J calls follow TCRdb's processing rather than the paper's. Within this sample are tens of thousands of distinct CDR3 sequences, with 5% to 7% of them counted one time only. The ten largest clones add up to roughly 8.1% of the sample.

This clonotype is labeled medium-sized (0.01 to 0.1%). No antigen is known for it. No base quality values were provided; no much bigger clone lies one nucleotide off. Sequencing was carried out using whole blood. This clonotype originated in an adult who was a healthcare worker with PCR-confirmed SARS-CoV-2 infection or an uninfected control (not recorded which).

CDR3 sequence: CASSDTPNQETQYF. The nucleotide sequence is TGTGCCAGCAGTGATACACCGAACCAAGAGACCCAGTACTTC. The chain was built from TRBV2 and TRBJ2-5; the D gene assignment is ambiguous. The CDR3 goes from the cysteine to the phenylalanine over 14 residues. Only the CDR3 DNA is retained, 42 bases long and in frame from the first base. CDR1 SNHLY and CDR2 FYNNEI were looked up in the germline V gene. V and J are truncated by 3 bases and 0 bases respectively, leaving an intervening sequence of 8 bases.